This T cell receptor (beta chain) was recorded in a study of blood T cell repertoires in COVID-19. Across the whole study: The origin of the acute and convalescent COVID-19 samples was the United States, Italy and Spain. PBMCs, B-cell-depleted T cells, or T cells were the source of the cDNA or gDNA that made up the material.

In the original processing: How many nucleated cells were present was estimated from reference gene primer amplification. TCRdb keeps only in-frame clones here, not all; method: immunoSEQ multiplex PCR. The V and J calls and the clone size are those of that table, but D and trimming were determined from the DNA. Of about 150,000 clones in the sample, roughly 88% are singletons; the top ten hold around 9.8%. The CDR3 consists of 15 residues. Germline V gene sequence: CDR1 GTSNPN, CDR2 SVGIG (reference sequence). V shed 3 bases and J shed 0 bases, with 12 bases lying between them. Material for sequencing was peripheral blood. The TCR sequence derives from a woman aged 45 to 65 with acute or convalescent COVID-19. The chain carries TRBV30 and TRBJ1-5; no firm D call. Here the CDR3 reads CAWSIEGDSNQPQHF. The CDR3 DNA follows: TGTGCCTGGAGCATAGAGGGAGATAGCAATCAGCCCCAGCATTTT.